The clone carrying this T cell receptor beta chain appeared a single time. Its target is unknown. CDR1 and CDR2 from the germline V gene are SGHRS and YFSETQ. Trimming took 3 bases from V and 2 from J, leaving 13 bases between them. The CDR3 totals 15 residues. Sequencing used immunoSEQ multiplex PCR; TCRdb keeps in-frame clones, though not all of them. This sample yields approximately 1,500,000 clones, of which about 96% are seen a single time; 0.95% to 1.5% belongs to the top ten. The sample belongs to a study of shared clonotypes between healthy human individuals. Looking at the study overall: Serving as donors were a couple of women and a few men, whose ages spanned 18 to 49.

Overall study findings and caveats: Clonotypes which were not shared had lower generation probabilities than clonotypes that all four donors shared. Donor clonotype sharing was expected to depend on sequencing depth. Despite large depth, sorted-subset datasets appeared incompletely sequenced.

The specimen sequenced was naive CD4+ T cells sorted from blood. Subset noted: CD45RA+ positively selected. The sequence derives from a man aged 25 to 40 in good health. This chain connects TRBV5-1 to TRBJ2-3; D is unresolved. As DNA, the CDR3 is TGCGCCAGCAGCTCCCAACAGCCAAACACAGATACGCAGTATTTT. Its protein is CASSSQQPNTDTQYF.